This T cell receptor (beta chain) was captured by sequencing in a study of T cells after yellow fever vaccination. Looking at the study overall: SMART-Seq v4 Ultra Low Input handled preparation of low-cell-number fractions. General study points: The bulk population could contribute abundant contaminating clonotypes to FACS-sorted repertoires. The study found a weaker secondary response that peaked faster, day 5 versus 15.

With respect to this clonotype: The antigen remains unidentified.

A 5'RACE template-switching step, the method used to make TCR cDNA, added a universal primer site and UMIs. TCRdb re-analysed the 5' RACE reads in MiXCR, keeping a single row per CDR3 protein. The sample lists roughly 160,000 distinct CDR3 sequences; approximately 10% were seen once. Deletions cut 0 bases from V and 6 bases from J, with 12 bases between. The CDR3 spans 15 residues. Germline V gives CDR1 SGHNT, CDR2 YENEEA. Sequencing was performed on CD8+ T cells sorted from PBMCs, taken 45 days after the yellow fever booster vaccination. This sequence originates from a man between 18 and 29 years old who received the YFV17D yellow fever vaccine. The chain employs TRBV11-3 and TRBJ2-1; D is uncertain. CDR3 coding DNA: TGTGCCAGCAGCTTAGAACAGACCAGCCTCAATGAGCAGTTCTTC. Translated, it gives CASSLEQTSLNEQFF.